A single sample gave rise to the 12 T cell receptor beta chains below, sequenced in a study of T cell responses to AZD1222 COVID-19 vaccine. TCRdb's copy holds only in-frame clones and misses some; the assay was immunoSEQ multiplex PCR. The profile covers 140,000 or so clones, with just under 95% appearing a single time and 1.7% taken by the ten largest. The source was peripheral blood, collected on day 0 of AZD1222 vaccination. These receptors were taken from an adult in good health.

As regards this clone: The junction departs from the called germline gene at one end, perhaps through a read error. CDR3 region: CASGSGIPNF. CDR3 nucleotides: TGTGCCAGCGGATCCGGAATTCCGAACTTC. V and J are TRBV28 and TRBJ2-4, with D unclear. CDR1 is MDHEN and CDR2 is SYDVKM in the germline V gene. The CDR3 length is 10 residues.

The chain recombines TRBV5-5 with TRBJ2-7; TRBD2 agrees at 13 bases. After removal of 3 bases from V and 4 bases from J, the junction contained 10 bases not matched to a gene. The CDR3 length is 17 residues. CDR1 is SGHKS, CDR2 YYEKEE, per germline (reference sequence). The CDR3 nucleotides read TGTGCCAGCAGCTCCCCCTGGACTAGCGGGAGCAATTACGAGCAGTACTTC. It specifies CASSSPWTSGSNYEQYF.

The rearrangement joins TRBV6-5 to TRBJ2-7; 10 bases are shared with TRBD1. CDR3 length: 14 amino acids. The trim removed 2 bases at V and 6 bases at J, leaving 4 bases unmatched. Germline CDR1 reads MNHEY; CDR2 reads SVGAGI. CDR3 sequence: CASSYRTGGGEQYF. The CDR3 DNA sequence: TGTGCCAGCAGTTACAGGACAGGGGGGGGCGAGCAGTACTTC.

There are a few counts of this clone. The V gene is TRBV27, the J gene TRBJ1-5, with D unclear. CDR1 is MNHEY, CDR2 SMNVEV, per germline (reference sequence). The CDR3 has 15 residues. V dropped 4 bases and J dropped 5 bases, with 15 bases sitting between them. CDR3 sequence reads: CASSSFGFGDQPQHF. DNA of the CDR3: TGTGCCAGCAGTTCTTTCGGGTTTGGGGATCAGCCCCAGCATTTT.

The CDR3: CASRVGGSETQYF. CDR3 DNA: TGTGCCAGCAGGGTAGGGGGCAGTGAGACCCAGTACTTC. This sequence joins TRBV11-2 and TRBJ2-5; 7 bases map to TRBD1. J lost 5 bases, V lost 6 bases, and 6 bases had no gene match. The germline gives CDR1 SGHAT, CDR2 FQNNGV. The CDR3 has 13 residues.

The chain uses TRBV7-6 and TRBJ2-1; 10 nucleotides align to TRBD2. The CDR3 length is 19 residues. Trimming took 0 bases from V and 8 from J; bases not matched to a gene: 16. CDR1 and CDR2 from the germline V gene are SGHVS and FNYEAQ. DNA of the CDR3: TGTGCCAGCAGCTTAGCGTTCAGCCTCAGCGGGAGGGCACGGTATGAGCAGTTCTTC. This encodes CASSLAFSLSGRARYEQFF.

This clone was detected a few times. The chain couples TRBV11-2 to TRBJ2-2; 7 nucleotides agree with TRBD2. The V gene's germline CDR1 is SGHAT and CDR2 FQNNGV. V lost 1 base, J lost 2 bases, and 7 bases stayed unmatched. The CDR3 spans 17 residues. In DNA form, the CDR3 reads TGTGCCAGCAGCTTAGTCCGGGAGGTGTATAACACCGGGGAGCTGTTTTTT. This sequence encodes CASSLVREVYNTGELFF.

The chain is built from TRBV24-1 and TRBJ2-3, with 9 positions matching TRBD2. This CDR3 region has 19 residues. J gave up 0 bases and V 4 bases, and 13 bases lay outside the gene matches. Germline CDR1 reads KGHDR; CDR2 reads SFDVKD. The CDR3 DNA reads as TGTGCCACCAGTGACGTTAGCGGGAGCGAGTTCTCTAGCACAGATACGCAGTATTTT. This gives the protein CATSDVSGSEFSSTDTQYF.

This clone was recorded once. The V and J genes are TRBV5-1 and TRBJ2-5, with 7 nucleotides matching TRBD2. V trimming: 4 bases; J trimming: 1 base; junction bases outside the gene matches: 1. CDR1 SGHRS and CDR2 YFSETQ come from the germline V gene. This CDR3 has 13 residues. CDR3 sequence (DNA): TGCGCCAGCAGCCCTAGCGGCCAAGAGACCCAGTACTTC. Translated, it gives CASSPSGQETQYF.

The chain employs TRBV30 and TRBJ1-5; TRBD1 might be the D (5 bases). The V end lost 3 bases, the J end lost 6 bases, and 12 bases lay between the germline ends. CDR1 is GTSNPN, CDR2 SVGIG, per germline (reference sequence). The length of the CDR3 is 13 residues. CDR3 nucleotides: TGTGCCTGGAGAGAGAAGGGGAGTCAGCCCCAGCATTTT. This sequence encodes CAWREKGSQPQHF. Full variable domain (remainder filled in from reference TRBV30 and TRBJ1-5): SQTIHQWPATLVQPVGSPLSLECTVEGTSNPNLYWYRQAAGRGLQLLFYSVGIGQISSEVPQNLSASRPQDRQFILSSKKLLLSDSGFYLCAWREKGSQPQHFGDGTRLSIL.

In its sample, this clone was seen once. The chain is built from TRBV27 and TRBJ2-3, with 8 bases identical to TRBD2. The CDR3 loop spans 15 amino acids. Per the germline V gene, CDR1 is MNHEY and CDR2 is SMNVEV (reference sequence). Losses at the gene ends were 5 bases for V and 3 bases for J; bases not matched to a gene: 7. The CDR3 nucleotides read TGTGCCAGCAGTGAACAGGGCGGGGGGACAGATACGCAGTATTTT. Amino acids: CASSEQGGGTDTQYF.

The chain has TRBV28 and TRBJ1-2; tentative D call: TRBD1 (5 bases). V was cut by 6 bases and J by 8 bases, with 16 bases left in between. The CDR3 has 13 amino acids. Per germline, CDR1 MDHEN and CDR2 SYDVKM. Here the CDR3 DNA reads TGTGCCAGCAGAGACCCGACAGTGCGAGGCTACACCTTC. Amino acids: CASRDPTVRGYTF.